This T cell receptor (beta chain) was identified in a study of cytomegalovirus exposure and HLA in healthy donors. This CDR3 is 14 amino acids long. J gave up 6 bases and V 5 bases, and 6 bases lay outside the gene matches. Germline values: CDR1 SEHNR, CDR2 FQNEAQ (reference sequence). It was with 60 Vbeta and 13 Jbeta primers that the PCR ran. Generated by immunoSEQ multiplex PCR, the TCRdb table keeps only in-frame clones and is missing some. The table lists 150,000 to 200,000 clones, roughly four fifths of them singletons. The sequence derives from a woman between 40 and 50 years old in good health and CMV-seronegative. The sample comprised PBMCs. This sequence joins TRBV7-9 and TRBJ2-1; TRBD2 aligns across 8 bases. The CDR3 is CASSGRSGGNEQFF. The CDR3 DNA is TGTGCCAGCAGCGGACGGAGCGGGGGCAATGAGCAGTTCTTC. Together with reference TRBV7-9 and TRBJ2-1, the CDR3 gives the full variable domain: DTGVSQNPRHKITKRGQNVTFRCDPISEHNRLYWYRQTLGQGPEFLTYFQNEAQLEKSRLLSDRFSAERPKGSFSTLEIQRTEQGDSAMYLCASSGRSGGNEQFFGPGTRLTVL.